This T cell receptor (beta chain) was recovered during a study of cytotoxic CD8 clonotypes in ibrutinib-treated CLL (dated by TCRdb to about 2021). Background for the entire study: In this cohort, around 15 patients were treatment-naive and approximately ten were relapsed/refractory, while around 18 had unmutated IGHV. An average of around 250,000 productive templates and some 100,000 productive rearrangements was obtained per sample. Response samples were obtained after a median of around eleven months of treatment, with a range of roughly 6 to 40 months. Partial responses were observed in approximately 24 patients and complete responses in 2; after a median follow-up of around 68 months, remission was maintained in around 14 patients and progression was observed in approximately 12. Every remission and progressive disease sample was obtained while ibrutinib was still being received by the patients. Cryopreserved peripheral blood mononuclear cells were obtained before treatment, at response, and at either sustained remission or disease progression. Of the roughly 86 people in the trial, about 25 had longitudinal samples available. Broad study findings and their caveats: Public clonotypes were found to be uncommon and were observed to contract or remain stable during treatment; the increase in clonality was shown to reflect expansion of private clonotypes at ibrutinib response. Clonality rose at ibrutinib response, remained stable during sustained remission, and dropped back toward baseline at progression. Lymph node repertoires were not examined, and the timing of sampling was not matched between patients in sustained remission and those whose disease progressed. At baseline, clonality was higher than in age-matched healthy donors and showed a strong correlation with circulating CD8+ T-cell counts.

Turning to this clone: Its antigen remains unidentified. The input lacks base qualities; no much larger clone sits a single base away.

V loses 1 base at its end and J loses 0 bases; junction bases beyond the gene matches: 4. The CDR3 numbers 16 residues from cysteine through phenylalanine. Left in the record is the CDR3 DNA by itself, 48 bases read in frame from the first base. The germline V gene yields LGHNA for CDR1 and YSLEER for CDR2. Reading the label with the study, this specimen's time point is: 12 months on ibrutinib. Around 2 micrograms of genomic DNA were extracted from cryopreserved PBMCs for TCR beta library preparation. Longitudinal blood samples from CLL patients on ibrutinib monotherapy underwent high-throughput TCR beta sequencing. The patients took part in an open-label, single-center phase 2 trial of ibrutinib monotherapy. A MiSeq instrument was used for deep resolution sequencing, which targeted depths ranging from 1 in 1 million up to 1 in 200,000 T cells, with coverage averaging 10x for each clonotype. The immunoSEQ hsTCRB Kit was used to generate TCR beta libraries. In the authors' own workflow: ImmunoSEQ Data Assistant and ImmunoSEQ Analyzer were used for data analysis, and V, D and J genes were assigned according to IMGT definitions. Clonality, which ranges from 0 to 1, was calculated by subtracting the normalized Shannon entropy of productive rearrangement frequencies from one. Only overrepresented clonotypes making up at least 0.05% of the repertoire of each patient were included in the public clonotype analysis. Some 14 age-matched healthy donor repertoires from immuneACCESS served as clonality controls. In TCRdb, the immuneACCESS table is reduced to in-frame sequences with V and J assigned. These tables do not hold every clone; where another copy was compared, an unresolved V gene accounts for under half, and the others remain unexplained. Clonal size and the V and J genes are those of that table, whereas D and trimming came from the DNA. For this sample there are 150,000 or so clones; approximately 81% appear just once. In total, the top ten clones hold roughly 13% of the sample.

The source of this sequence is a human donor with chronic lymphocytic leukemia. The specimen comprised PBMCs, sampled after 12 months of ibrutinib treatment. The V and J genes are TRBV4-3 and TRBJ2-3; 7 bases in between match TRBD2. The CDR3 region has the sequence CASSQAVSGSTDTQYF. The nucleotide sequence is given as TGCGCCAGCAGCCAAGCGGTTAGCGGGAGCACAGATACGCAGTATTTT.